These 8 T cell receptor beta chains originate from one sample sequenced in a study of blood T cell repertoires in COVID-19. Assay: immunoSEQ multiplex PCR; the TCRdb copy retains only in-frame clones and omits some. The sample consists of 200,000 to 250,000 clones, approximately 80% of them appearing once. The sample taken for sequencing was peripheral blood. The receptors derive from a woman aged 45-65 years with acute or convalescent COVID-19.

This chain links TRBV30 with TRBJ2-7; 8 nucleotides align to TRBD1. With V trimmed by 4 bases and J by 2 bases, 1 base remained unmatched. Germline-derived CDR1 and CDR2 are GTSNPN and SVGIG (reference sequence). CDR3 length: 12 residues. The CDR3 reads CAWNRGAYEQYF. CDR3 nucleotide sequence: TGTGCCTGGAACAGGGGGGCCTACGAGCAGTACTTC.

The chain carries TRBV18 and TRBJ1-5, with D tentatively TRBD1 (6 bases). Trimming cost V 2 bases and J 3 bases, with 8 bases left between them. This CDR3 spans 14 amino acids. The germline CDR1 and CDR2 sequences are KGHSH and LQKENI. The DNA for the CDR3 is TGTGCCAGCTCACCAGGACAGTCCAATCAGCCCCAGCATTTT. It codes for CASSPGQSNQPQHF.

This chain uses TRBV19 with TRBJ2-3; D might be TRBD2 (5 bases). V lost 5 bases and J 3 bases, leaving 12 bases between the germline ends. Germline CDR1 LNHDA, CDR2 SQIVND (reference sequence). The CDR3 contains 14 residues. The CDR3 sequence is CASSSLLGTDTQYF. The CDR3 bases are TGTGCCAGTAGTTCGCTACTAGGGACAGATACGCAGTATTTT.

The DNA for the CDR3 is TGTGCCAGTAGTATGCCGGTCCTAACTGGAAACACCATATATTTT. This translates into CASSMPVLTGNTIYF. The V gene is TRBV19, the J gene TRBJ1-3, with no clear D. Germline V lookup: CDR1 LNHDA, CDR2 SQIVND (reference sequence). The CDR3 consists of 15 residues. Trimming left V 3 bases short and J 2 bases short, with 11 bases between.

The V call is TRBV28, the J call TRBJ2-3, with D unresolved. Trimming removed 6 bases from V and 5 bases from J, with 9 bases in between. Germline V gene sequence: CDR1 MDHEN, CDR2 SYDVKM. The CDR3 is 12 amino acids. CDR3 region: CASSATVDTQYF. In DNA, the CDR3 is TGTGCCAGCAGCGCAACAGTAGATACGCAGTATTTT.

The J gene is TRBJ1-1, the V gene TRBV10-3, with unresolved D. Looked up from germline, CDR1 is ENHRY and CDR2 is SYGVKD. Trimming shortened V by 0 bases and J by 4 bases, and 15 bases separated the two germline ends. The CDR3 extends over 16 amino acids. The CDR3 here is CAISESGGVWVTEAFF. CDR3 nucleotide sequence: TGTGCCATCAGTGAGTCGGGAGGAGTTTGGGTCACTGAAGCTTTCTTT.

The table lists this clone with a count of one. The CDR3 region is CASSRLDRGLSEQYF. CDR3 sequence (DNA): TGTGCCAGCAGCCGGCTGGACAGGGGGCTGTCCGAGCAGTACTTC. The chain employs TRBV5-6 and TRBJ2-7; 11 bases match TRBD1. V gave up 4 bases and J gave up 6 bases; unmatched junction bases: 9. This CDR3 has 15 residues. CDR1 SGHDT and CDR2 YYEEEE come from the germline V gene.

The chain joins TRBV19 to TRBJ1-5; unclear D gene. The CDR3 runs 15 residues. Trimming cost V 5 bases and J 3 bases, with 14 bases left between them. CDR1 and CDR2 from the germline V gene are LNHDA and SQIVND (reference sequence). In DNA form, the CDR3 reads TGTGCCAGTAGTTCCCAATACTCGTACAATCAGCCCCAGCATTTT. Translated, it gives CASSSQYSYNQPQHF. Using reference TRBV19 and TRBJ1-5 for the parts outside the CDR3, the full variable domain is DGGITQSPKYLFRKEGQNVTLSCEQNLNHDAMYWYRQDPGQGLRLIYYSQIVNDFQKGDIAEGYSVSREKKESFPLTVTSAQKNPTAFYLCASSSQYSYNQPQHFGDGTRLSIL.